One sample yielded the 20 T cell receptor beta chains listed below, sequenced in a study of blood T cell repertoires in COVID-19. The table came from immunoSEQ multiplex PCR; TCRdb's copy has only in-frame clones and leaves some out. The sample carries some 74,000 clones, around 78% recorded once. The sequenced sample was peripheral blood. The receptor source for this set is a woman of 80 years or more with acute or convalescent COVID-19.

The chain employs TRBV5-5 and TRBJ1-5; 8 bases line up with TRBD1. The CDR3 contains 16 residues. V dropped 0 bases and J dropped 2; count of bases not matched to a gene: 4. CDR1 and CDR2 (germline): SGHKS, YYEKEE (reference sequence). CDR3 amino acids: CASSLEGQVRNQPQHF. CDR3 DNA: TGTGCCAGCAGCTTGGAGGGACAGGTTCGCAATCAGCCCCAGCATTTT.

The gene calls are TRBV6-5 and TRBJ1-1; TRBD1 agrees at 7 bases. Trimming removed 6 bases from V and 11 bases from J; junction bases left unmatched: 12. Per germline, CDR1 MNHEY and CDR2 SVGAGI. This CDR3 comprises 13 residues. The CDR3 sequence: CASREGNRGEAFF. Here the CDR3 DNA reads TGTGCCAGCAGGGAGGGGAACAGGGGAGAGGCTTTCTTT.

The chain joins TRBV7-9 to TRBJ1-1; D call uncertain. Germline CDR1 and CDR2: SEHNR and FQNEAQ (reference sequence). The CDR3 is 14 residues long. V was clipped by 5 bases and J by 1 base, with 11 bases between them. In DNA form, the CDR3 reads TGTGCCAGCAGCCTTATGGCAGGGAACACTGAAGCTTTCTTT. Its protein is CASSLMAGNTEAFF. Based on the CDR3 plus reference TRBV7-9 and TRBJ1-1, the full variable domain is DTGVSQNPRHKITKRGQNVTFRCDPISEHNRLYWYRQTLGQGPEFLTYFQNEAQLEKSRLLSDRFSAERPKGSFSTLEIQRTEQGDSAMYLCASSLMAGNTEAFFGQGTRLTVV.

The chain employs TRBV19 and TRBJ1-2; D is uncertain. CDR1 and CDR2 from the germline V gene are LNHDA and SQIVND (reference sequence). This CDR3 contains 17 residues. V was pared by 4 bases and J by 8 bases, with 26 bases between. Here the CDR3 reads CASSTPPGRATSGGYTF. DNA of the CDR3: TGTGCCAGTAGTACCCCACCCGGGCGGGCGACCAGCGGGGGCTACACCTTC.

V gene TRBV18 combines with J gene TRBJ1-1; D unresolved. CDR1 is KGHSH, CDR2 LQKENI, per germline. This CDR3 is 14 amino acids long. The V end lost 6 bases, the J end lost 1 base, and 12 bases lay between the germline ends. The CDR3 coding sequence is TGTGCCAGCTCCGCGGGCGCAGAGAACACTGAAGCTTTCTTT. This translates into CASSAGAENTEAFF.

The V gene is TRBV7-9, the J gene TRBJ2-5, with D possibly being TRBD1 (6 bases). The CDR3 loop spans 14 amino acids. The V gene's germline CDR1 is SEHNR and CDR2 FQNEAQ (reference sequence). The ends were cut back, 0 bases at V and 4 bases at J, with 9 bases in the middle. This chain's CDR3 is CASSLAQGRETQYF. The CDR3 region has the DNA TGTGCCAGCAGCTTAGCCCAGGGGAGAGAGACCCAGTACTTC.

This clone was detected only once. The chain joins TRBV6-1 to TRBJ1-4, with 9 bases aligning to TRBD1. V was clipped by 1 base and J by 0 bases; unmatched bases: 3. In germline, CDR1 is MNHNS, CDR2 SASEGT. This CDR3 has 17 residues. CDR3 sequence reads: CASSEGRDRATNEKLFF. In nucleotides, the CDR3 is TGTGCCAGCAGTGAAGGCCGGGACAGGGCAACTAATGAAAAACTGTTTTTT.

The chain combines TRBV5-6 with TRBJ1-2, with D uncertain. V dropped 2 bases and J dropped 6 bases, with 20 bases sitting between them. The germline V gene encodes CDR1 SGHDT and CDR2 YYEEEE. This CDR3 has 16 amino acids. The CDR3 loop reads CASSFGTLQTLDGYTF. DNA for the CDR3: TGTGCCAGCAGCTTTGGCACTCTACAGACCCTGGATGGCTACACCTTC. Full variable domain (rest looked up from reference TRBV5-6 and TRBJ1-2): DAGVTQSPTHLIKTRGQQVTLRCSPKSGHDTVSWYQQALGQGPQFIFQYYEEEERQRGNFPDRFSGHQFPNYSSELNVNALLLGDSALYLCASSFGTLQTLDGYTFGSGTRLTVV.

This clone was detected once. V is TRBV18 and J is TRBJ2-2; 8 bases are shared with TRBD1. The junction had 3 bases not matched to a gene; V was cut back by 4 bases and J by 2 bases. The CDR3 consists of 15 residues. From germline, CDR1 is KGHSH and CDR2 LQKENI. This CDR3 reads CASSQDRVNTGELFF. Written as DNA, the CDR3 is TGTGCCAGCTCACAGGACAGGGTTAACACCGGGGAGCTGTTTTTT.

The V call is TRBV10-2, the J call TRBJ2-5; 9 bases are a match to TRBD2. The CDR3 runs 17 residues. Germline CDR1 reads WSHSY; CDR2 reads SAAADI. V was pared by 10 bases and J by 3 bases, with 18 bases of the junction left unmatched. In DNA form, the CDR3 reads TGCGCCACCAGAAGGGGTGTTTTGACTAGCGGAAAAGAGACCCAGTACTTC. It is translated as CATRRGVLTSGKETQYF.

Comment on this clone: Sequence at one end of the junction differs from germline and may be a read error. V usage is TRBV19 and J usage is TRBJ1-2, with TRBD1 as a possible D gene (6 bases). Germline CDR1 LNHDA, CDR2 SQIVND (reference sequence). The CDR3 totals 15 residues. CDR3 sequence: CASSIEGNRDYGYTF. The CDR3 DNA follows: TGTGCCAGTAGCATAGAGGGAAACAGGGATTATGGCTACACCTTC.

In DNA, the CDR3 is TGTGCCAGCAGTTACCTCGGCGACCCCGGGTCAGATACGCAGTATTTT. Translated, it gives CASSYLGDPGSDTQYF. This rearrangement joins TRBV6-5 to TRBJ2-3; D is unclear. Germline values: CDR1 MNHEY, CDR2 SVGAGI. V lost 2 bases and J lost 4, with 16 bases in between. The CDR3 runs to 16 residues.

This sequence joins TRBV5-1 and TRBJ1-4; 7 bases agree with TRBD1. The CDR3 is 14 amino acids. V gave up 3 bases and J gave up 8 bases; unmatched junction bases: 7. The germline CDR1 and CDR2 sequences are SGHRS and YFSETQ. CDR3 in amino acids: CASSSGTEGEKLFF. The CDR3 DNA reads TGCGCCAGCAGCTCCGGGACAGAGGGGGAAAAACTGTTTTTT.

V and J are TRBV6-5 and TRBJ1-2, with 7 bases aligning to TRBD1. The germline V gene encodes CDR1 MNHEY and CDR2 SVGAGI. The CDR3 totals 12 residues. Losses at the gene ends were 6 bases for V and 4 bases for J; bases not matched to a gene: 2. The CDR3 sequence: CASRDRPYGYTF. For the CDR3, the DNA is TGTGCCAGCAGGGACAGGCCCTATGGCTACACCTTC.

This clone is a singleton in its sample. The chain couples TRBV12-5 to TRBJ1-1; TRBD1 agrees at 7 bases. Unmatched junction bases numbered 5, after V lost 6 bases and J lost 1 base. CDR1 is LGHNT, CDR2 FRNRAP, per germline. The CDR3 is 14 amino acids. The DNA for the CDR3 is TGTGCTAGTGGCCAGGGACAGTGGAACACTGAAGCTTTCTTT. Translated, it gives CASGQGQWNTEAFF.

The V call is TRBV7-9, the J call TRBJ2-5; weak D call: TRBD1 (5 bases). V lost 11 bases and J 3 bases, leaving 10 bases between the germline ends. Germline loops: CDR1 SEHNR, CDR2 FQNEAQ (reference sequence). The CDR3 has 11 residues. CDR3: CAGQGEETQYF. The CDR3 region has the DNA TGTGCCGGACAAGGGGAAGAGACCCAGTACTTC.

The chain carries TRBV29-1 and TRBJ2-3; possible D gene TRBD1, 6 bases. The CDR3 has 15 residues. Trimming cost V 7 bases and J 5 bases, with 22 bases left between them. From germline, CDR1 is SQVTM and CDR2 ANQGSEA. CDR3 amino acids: CSARRGSGAGDTQYF. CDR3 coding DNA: TGCAGCGCCCGTAGGGGGTCAGGGGCGGGAGATACGCAGTATTTT.

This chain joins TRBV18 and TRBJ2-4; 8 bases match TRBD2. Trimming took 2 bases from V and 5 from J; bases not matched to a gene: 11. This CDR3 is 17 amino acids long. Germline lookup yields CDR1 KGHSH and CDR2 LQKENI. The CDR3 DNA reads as TGTGCCAGCTCACCATCGGGGGGGGGCCGACCCCAAAACATTCAGTACTTC. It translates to CASSPSGGGRPQNIQYF.

In DNA, the CDR3 is TGTGCCAGCAGCTTCCTCTGGACTGCGAACACTGAAGCTTTCTTT. As protein: CASSFLWTANTEAFF. This chain joins TRBV5-5 and TRBJ1-1, with D unresolved. Trimming pared 2 bases from V and 1 base from J, leaving 12 bases between. The germline V gene encodes CDR1 SGHKS and CDR2 YYEKEE (reference sequence). The CDR3 consists of 15 residues.

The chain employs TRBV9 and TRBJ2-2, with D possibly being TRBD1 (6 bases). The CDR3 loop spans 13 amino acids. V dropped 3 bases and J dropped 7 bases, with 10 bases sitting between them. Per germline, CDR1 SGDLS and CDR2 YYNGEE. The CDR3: CASSAQGIGELFF. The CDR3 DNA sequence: TGTGCCAGCAGCGCCCAGGGGATCGGGGAGCTGTTTTTT. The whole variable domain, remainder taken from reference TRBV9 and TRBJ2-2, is DSGVTQTPKHLITATGQRVTLRCSPRSGDLSVYWYQQSLDQGLQFLIQYYNGEERAKGNILERFSAQQFPDLHSELNLSSLELGDSALYFCASSAQGIGELFFGEGSRLTVL.